This TCR beta chain comes out of a study of CD8 T cells in ankylosing spondylitis. Study results and limitations: In peripheral blood, disease-linked CD8+ clones occurred at relatively low frequencies.

Trimming took 5 bases from V and 5 from J; bases not matched to a gene: 7. This CDR3 region has 13 residues. The germline CDR1 and CDR2 sequences are SQVTM and ANQGSEA. A note on this clonotype: The antigen is not known.

One entry per CDR3 protein results from TCRdb running MiXCR on the 5' RACE reads. Of around 30,000 distinct CDR3 sequences in the sample, about 7.2% are singletons; the top ten hold about 10%. Material: blood, either unsorted or a sorted T cell fraction (not recorded which). This TCR was recovered from a male donor with ankylosing spondylitis or in good health (not recorded which). J is TRBJ1-1 and V is TRBV29-1; 8 positions match TRBD1. CDR3 bases: TGCAGCGTTACAGGGGGTGGGAGAACTGAAGCTTTCTTT. Its protein product is CSVTGGGRTEAFF.